This T cell receptor (beta chain) was recovered during a study of T cells after yellow fever vaccination. Study details: Any fraction with a low cell number was prepared using SMART-Seq v4 Ultra Low Input. Whole-study results and caveats: Faster peaking, at day 5 versus 15, marked a secondary response that was weaker. Repertoires sorted by FACS could include abundant clonotypes that are contaminants from the bulk population. Some clonotypes, a small share, were shared between CD4 and CD8 compartments.

TCRdb fed the 5' RACE reads into MiXCR, producing one record per CDR3 protein. The table records some 340,000 distinct CDR3 sequences, around 10% of them present only once. Germline CDR1 MNHEY, CDR2 SMNVEV (reference sequence). This CDR3 has 14 amino acids. In regard to this clonotype: Its antigen is unknown. The junction shows a germline mismatch at one end, possibly a read error.

This specimen consisted of CD4+ T cells sorted from PBMCs, obtained 45 days after the yellow fever booster vaccination. The rearrangement links TRBV27 to TRBJ2-5, with 7 nucleotides matching TRBD1. This receptor was taken from a man younger than 35 who received the YFV17D yellow fever vaccine. DNA for the CDR3: TGTGCCACCAGTCATAGACAGGGACGGGAGACCCAGTACTTC. Translating it yields CATSHRQGRETQYF.